This section outlines one TCR beta chain sequence together with its context. Isolated RNA was reverse transcribed into cDNA used as the sequencing template. Some clones are missing from TCRdb's copy, which holds only in-frame ones; the method was immunoSEQ multiplex PCR. The profile shows 250,000 to 300,000 clones, roughly 64% of them singletons. Documented treatment: oral pan-JAK inhibitor, 5-10 mg twice daily. This entry comes from a study of CD8+ T cells in alopecia areata. The length of the CDR3 is 16 residues. The J segment lost 4 bases and the V segment lost 3 bases, leaving 11 bases of the junction unmatched. Germline V gene data show CDR1 as MGHRA and CDR2 as YSYEKL.

This chain links TRBV4-1 with TRBJ2-7, with 8 bases lining up with TRBD2. This sequence was found in a human donor with alopecia areata. Sample: CD4+ T cells sorted from blood, taken at week 24, from a patient treated with tofacitinib. CDR3 residues: CASSHTVTGGNYEQYF. The CDR3 coding sequence is TGCGCCAGCAGCCACACCGTGACGGGGGGGAATTACGAGCAGTACTTC.